This T cell receptor beta chain is drawn from a study of vaccination effects on CD4 cells after COVID-19. The assay was immunoSEQ multiplex PCR, and TCRdb's table has in-frame clones only and misses some. The sample records over 55,000 clones, roughly 76% being singletons. The CDR3 is 16 residues long. From germline, CDR1 is SNHLY and CDR2 FYNNEI. The V and J ends lost 5 bases and 0 bases respectively, with 15 bases between them. Sequencing was preceded by expansion of antigen-specific CD4+ T cells with viral peptide pools in the ViraFEST assay. CD4+ T cell isolation took place after about 11 days of culture. This clone was seen only once. Its antigen is unidentified.

The chain recombines TRBV2 with TRBJ2-3; tentative D call: TRBD2 (5 bases). The clonotype comes from a human donor who received a COVID-19 vaccine. Here the sequenced sample was CD4+ T cells from PBMCs cultured with HCoV-229E spike peptides, taken before COVID-19 vaccination. This CDR3 is CASSPRGTPSTDTQYF. As DNA, the CDR3 is TGTGCCAGCAGTCCCCGGGGAACCCCTAGCACAGATACGCAGTATTTT.